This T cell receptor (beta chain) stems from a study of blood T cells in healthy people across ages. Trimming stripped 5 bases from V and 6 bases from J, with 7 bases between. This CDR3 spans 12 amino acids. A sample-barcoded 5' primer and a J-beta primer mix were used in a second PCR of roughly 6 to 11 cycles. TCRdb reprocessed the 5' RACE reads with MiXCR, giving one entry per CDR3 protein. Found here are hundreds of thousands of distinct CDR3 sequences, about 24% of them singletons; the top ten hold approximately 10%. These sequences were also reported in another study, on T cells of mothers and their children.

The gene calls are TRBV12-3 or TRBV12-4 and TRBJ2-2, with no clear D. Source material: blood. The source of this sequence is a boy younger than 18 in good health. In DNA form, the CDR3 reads TGTGCCAGCAGTATTAGGGCCGGGGAGCTGTTTTTT. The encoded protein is CASSIRAGELFF.